This is a list of T cell receptor beta chains from one sample in a study of prognosis after radiotherapy for stage I lung cancer. TCRdb itself ran the multiplex PCR reads through MiXCR, one entry per CDR3 protein. The data contain about 20,000 distinct CDR3 sequences, about 46% of them seen just once; the ten biggest clones take up approximately 33%. Sequencing used PBMCs, obtained before or after stereotactic body radiation therapy (not recorded which). Receptors originate from a donor aged 50 or older with non-small cell lung cancer. Each CDR3 is given with its conserved first and last residue. Each record gives: J gene, D gene, V gene, clone size, CDR3 protein, CDR3 DNA. A D gene is named only where the DNA matches it firmly. Where a row states a size, it is once, few, many or the class of an expanded clone; other rows omit it.

>TRBJ2-1|NA|TRBV5-1|many
CASSLSSSSYNEQFF
TGCGCCAGCAGCTTGTCCAGCAGCTCCTACAATGAGCAGTTCTTC
>TRBJ1-5|NA|TRBV3-1|many
CASSHSGGNQPQHF
TGTGCCAGCAGCCATTCGGGAGGAAATCAGCCCCAGCATTTT
>TRBJ2-3|NA|TRBV19|NA
CASSPGTGTETDTQYF
TGTGCCAGTAGTCCCGGGACGGGGACGGAAACAGATACGCAGTATTTT
>TRBJ1-3|NA|TRBV20-1|once
CSAVYSSGNTIYF
TGCAGTGCTGTTTATTCCTCTGGAAACACCATATATTTT
>TRBJ2-7|NA|TRBV3-1|many
CASSQGWYEQYF
TGTGCCAGCAGCCAAGGGTGGTACGAGCAGTACTTC
>TRBJ2-1|NA|TRBV2|NA
CASSRGAGFYNEHFF
TGTGCCAGCAGTCGGGGGGCGGGCTTCTACAATGAGCATTTCTTC
>TRBJ2-3|NA|TRBV30|NA
CAWSSRLGMTDTQYF
TGTGCCTGGAGTTCCCGACTAGGAATGACAGATACGCAGTATTTT
>TRBJ2-1|NA|TRBV27|NA
CASSIAGGAYNEQFF
TGTGCCAGCAGTATAGCTGGGGGCGCCTACAATGAGCAGTTCTTC
>TRBJ2-6|NA|TRBV2|many
CASRAGHGANVLTF
TGTGCCAGCAGGGCAGGGCACGGGGCCAACGTCCTGACTTTC
>TRBJ1-5|NA|TRBV7-9|medium-sized
CASSFEGSQPQHF
TGTGCCAGCAGCTTCGAGGGTTCGCAGCCCCAGCATTTT
>TRBJ1-4|NA|TRBV24-1|many
CATSDPRVMGNEKLFF
TGTGCCACCAGTGATCCTCGAGTAATGGGAAATGAAAAACTGTTTTTT
>TRBJ1-5|TRBD1|TRBV27|NA
CASSYDREGQPQHF
TGTGCCAGCAGTTACGACAGGGAGGGCCAGCCCCAGCATTTT
>TRBJ1-1|NA|TRBV4-2|many
CASSQDRNRNTEAFF
TGTGCCAGCAGCCAAGATCGCAACCGGAACACTGAAGCTTTCTTT
>TRBJ1-1|TRBD1|TRBV6-2/TRBV6-3|NA
CASRTDRSTEAFF
TGTGCCAGCAGGACGGACAGGAGCACTGAAGCTTTCTTT
>TRBJ2-1|NA|TRBV6-2/TRBV6-3|many
CASRSSLMTSFNEQFF
TGTGCCAGCAGATCCTCTTTAATGACTAGTTTCAATGAGCAGTTCTTC
>TRBJ1-1|NA|TRBV6-2/TRBV6-3|NA
CASSYVGRGNTEAFF
TGTGCCAGCAGTTACGTCGGCAGGGGGAACACTGAAGCTTTCTTT
>TRBJ2-7|TRBD2|TRBV5-1|once
CASSLDSGTFYEQYF
TGCGCCAGCAGCTTGGATAGCGGGACCTTCTACGAGCAGTACTTC
>TRBJ1-5|TRBD1|TRBV6-1|NA
CASSTDRGRNQPQHF
TGTGCCAGCAGTACGGACAGGGGGCGAAATCAGCCCCAGCATTTT
>TRBJ1-1|NA|TRBV19|many
CASSNWRMGTEAFF
TGTGCCAGTAGTAATTGGCGAATGGGCACTGAAGCTTTCTTT
>TRBJ2-7|TRBD1|TRBV5-8|many
CASSPIQGAHEQYF
TGTGCCAGCAGCCCAATACAGGGGGCCCACGAGCAGTACTTC
>TRBJ1-6|NA|TRBV2|medium-sized
CASSEAGALHF
TGTGCCAGCAGTGAAGCGGGGGCCCTCCACTTT
>TRBJ2-7|NA|TRBV28|NA
CASSLPGGSSYEQYF
TGTGCCAGCAGTTTACCAGGGGGGAGCTCCTACGAGCAGTACTTC
>TRBJ1-3|TRBD1|TRBV4-3|many
CASSRDRVSFGNTIYF
TGCGCCAGCAGCCGGGACAGGGTTTCGTTTGGAAACACCATATATTTT
>TRBJ2-1|TRBD2|TRBV6-1|many
CASAGGPYNEQFF
TGTGCCAGCGCGGGGGGGCCCTACAATGAGCAGTTCTTC
>TRBJ2-4|NA|TRBV4-1|many
CASSQLGGQYF
TGCGCCAGCAGCCAATTAGGCGGGCAGTACTTC
>TRBJ1-1|TRBD1|TRBV11-2|NA
CASSLGRQGTEAFF
TGTGCCAGCAGCTTAGGTAGACAGGGCACTGAAGCTTTCTTT
>TRBJ1-2|TRBD1|TRBV6-1|NA
CSSSDGQGYDYCYTF
TGTTCCAGCAGTGACGGACAGGGCTATGACTATTGCTACACCTTC
>TRBJ2-2|TRBD2|TRBV28|NA
CASNPSGSYNTGELFF
TGTGCCAGCAACCCTAGCGGGAGTTATAACACCGGGGAGCTGTTTTTT
>TRBJ2-5|NA|TRBV12-3/TRBV12-4|few
CASSLGGRQETQYF
TGTGCCAGCAGTTTAGGGGGGCGACAAGAGACCCAGTACTTC
>TRBJ2-6|NA|TRBV24-1|once
CATSDQHVNSWANVLTF
TGTGCCACCAGTGATCAACATGTTAACTCTTGGGCCAACGTCCTGACTTTC
>TRBJ1-5|NA|TRBV6-2/TRBV6-3|NA
CASSPAPMLSNQPQNF
TGTGCAAGCAGCCCTGCCCCGATGTTAAGCAATCAGCCCCAGAATTTT
>TRBJ2-7|NA|TRBV6-4|NA
CASSDLQGVGEQYF
TGTGCCAGCAGTGACCTACAGGGAGTAGGGGAGCAGTACTTC
>TRBJ1-1|NA|TRBV6-1|NA
CASVGIKDTEAFF
TGTGCCAGCGTAGGAATTAAGGACACTGAAGCTTTCTTT
>TRBJ2-1|NA|TRBV7-3|NA
CASSPPGGSGNEQFF
TGTGCCAGCAGCCCCCCCGGTGGGTCTGGCAATGAGCAGTTCTTC
>TRBJ2-3|NA|TRBV28|NA
CASSTRTGWLTDTQYF
TGTGCCAGCAGCACCAGAACAGGGTGGCTCACAGATACGCAGTATTTT
>TRBJ2-2|TRBD2|TRBV7-9|NA
CASSHREAMNTGELFF
TGTGCCAGCAGCCATCGGGAGGCGATGAACACCGGGGAGCTGTTTTTT
>TRBJ1-2|NA|TRBV25-1|NA
CASSSRAGPLRYTF
TGTGCCAGCAGTTCACGGGCAGGCCCCTTGCGCTACACCTTC
>TRBJ1-2|NA|TRBV30|many
CAWSDGILGSYGYTF
TGTGCCTGGAGTGACGGGATTTTAGGTTCCTATGGCTACACCTTC
>TRBJ2-5|NA|TRBV20-1|many
CSAINPRGLGETQYF
TGCAGTGCTATAAACCCCCGGGGGCTGGGGGAGACCCAGTACTTC
>TRBJ1-5|TRBD1|TRBV28|once
CASPDPSTGGYQPQHF
TGTGCCAGCCCCGACCCGAGTACAGGGGGCTATCAGCCCCAGCATTTT
>TRBJ2-1|NA|TRBV27|NA
CASSPQGNEQFF
TGTGCCAGCAGCCCCCAAGGCAATGAGCAGTTCTTC
>TRBJ2-7|TRBD1|TRBV7-6|many
CASSLGLGQGYEQYF
TGTGCCAGCAGCTTGGGACTGGGACAGGGGTACGAGCAGTACTTC
>TRBJ2-6|NA|TRBV5-1|many
CASSLEGWPGANVLTF
TGCGCCAGCAGCTTGGAGGGATGGCCTGGGGCCAACGTCCTGACTTTC
>TRBJ1-4|NA|TRBV11-2|many
CASSIGGQTNEKLFF
TGTGCCAGCAGCATAGGAGGGCAGACTAATGAAAAACTGTTTTTT
>TRBJ2-5|NA|TRBV15|many
CATSSTVWTQYF
TGTGCCACCAGCAGTACCGTTTGGACCCAGTACTTC
>TRBJ2-3|TRBD2|TRBV20-1|many
CSAKTTSASTDTQYF
TGCAGTGCTAAAACGACTAGCGCAAGCACAGATACGCAGTATTTT
>TRBJ2-3|TRBD2|TRBV9|many
CASSVSTSLAGADTQYF
TGTGCCAGCAGCGTATCTACGTCGCTAGCGGGAGCAGATACGCAGTATTTT